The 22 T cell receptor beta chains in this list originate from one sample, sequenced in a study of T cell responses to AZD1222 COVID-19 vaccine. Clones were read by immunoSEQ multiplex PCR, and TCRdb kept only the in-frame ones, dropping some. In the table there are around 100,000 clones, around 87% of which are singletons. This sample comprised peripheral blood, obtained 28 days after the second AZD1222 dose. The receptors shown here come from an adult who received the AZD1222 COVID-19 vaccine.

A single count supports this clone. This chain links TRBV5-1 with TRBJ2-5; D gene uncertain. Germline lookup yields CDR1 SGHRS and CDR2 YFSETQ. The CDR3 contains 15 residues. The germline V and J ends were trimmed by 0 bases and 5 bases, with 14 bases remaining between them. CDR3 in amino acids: CASSLGSAARETQYF. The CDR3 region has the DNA TGCGCCAGCAGCTTGGGTTCGGCAGCTAGGGAGACCCAGTACTTC.

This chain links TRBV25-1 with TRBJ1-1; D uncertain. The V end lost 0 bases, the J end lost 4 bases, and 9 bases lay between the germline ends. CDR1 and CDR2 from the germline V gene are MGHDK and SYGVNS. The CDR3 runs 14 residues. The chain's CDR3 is CASSEYPEGTEAFF. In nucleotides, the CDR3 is TGTGCCAGCAGTGAATATCCCGAAGGCACTGAAGCTTTCTTT.

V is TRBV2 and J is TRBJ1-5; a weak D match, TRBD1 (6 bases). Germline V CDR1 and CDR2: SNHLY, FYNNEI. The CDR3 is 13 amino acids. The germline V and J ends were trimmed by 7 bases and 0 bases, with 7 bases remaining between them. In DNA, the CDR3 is TGTGCCAGCAAGGGGGATAGCAATCAGCCCCAGCATTTT. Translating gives CASKGDSNQPQHF.

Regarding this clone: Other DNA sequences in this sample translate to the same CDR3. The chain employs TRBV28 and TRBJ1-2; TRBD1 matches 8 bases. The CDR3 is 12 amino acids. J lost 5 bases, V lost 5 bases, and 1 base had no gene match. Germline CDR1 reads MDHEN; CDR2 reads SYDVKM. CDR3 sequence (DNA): TGTGCCAGCAGTGGGGACAGGTATGGCTACACCTTC. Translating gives CASSGDRYGYTF.

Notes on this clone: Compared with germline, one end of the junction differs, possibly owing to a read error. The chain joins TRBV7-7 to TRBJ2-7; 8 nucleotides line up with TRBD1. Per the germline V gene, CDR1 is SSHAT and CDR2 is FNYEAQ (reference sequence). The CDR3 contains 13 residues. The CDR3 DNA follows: TGTGCTAGCAGCAGGGACAGGTTCCACGAGCAGTACTTC. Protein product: CASSRDRFHEQYF.

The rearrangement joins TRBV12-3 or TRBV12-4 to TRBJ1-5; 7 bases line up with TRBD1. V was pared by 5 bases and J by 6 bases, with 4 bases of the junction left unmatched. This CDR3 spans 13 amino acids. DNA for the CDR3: TGTGCCAGCAGTGACAGGGCCGGTCAGCCCCAGCATTTT. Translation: CASSDRAGQPQHF.

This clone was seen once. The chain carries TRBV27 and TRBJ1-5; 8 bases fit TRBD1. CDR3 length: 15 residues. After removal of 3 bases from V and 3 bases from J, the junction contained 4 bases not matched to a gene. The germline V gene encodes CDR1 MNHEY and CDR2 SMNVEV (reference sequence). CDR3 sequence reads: CASSFQGADNQPQHF. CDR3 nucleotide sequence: TGTGCCAGCAGTTTTCAGGGGGCAGACAATCAGCCCCAGCATTTT.

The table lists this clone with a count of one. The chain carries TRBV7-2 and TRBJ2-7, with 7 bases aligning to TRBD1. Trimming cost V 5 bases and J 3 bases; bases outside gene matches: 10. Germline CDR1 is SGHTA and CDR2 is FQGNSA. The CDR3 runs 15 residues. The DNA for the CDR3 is TGTGCCAGCAGCCCTGGGGGACAGAGAATCTACGAGCAGTACTTC. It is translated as CASSPGGQRIYEQYF.

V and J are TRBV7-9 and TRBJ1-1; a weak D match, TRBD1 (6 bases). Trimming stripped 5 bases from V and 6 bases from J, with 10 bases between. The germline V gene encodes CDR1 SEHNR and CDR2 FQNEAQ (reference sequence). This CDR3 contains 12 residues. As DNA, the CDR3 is TGTGCCAGCAGCGTCAGACAGGCTGAAGCTTTCTTT. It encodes CASSVRQAEAFF.

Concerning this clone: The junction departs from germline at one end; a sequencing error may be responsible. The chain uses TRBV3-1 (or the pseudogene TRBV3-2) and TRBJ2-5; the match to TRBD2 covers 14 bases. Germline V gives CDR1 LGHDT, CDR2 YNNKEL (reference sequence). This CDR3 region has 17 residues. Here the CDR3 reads CASSQGTSGRPQETQYF. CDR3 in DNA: TGTGCCAGCAGTCAAGGGACTAGCGGGAGACCCCAAGAGACCCAGTACTTC.

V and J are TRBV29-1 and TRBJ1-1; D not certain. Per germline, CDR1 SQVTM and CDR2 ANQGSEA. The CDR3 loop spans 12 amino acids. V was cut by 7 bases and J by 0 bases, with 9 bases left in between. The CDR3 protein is CSGRLLNTEAFF. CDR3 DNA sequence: TGCAGCGGGAGACTGTTGAACACTGAAGCTTTCTTT.

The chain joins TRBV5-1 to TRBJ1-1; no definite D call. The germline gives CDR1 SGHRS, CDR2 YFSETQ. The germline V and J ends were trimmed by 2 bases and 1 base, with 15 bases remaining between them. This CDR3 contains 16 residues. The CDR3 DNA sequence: TGCGCCAGCAGCTTCGACTTTGGGCCAGGGAACACTGAAGCTTTCTTT. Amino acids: CASSFDFGPGNTEAFF.

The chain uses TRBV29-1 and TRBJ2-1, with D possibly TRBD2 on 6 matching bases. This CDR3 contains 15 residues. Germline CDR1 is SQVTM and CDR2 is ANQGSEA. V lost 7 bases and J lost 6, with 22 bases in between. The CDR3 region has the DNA TGCAGCGGGCTAGCGATAGGACTTCGGGGCAATGAGCAGTTCTTC. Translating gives CSGLAIGLRGNEQFF.

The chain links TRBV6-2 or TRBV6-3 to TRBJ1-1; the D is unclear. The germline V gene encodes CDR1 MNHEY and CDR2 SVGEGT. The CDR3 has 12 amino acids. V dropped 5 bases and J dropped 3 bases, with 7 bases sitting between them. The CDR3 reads CASSHRYTEAFF. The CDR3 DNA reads TGTGCCAGCAGTCATAGGTACACTGAAGCTTTCTTT.

The DNA of the CDR3 is TGTGCCAGCAGTTTTGTGGGGGCCTCGGAAGTTGATGGCTACACCTTC. This gives the protein CASSFVGASEVDGYTF. The chain joins TRBV27 to TRBJ1-2, with D perhaps TRBD1 (6 bases). The CDR3 has 16 amino acids. Germline V gene sequence: CDR1 MNHEY, CDR2 SMNVEV (reference sequence). Trimming stripped 3 bases from V and 6 bases from J, with 20 bases between.

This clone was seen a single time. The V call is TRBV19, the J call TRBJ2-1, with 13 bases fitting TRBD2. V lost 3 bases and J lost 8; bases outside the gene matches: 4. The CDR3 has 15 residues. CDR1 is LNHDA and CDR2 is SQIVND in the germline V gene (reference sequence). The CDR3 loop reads CASSIGTSGADEQFF. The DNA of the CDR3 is TGTGCCAGTAGTATCGGGACTAGCGGGGCCGATGAGCAGTTCTTC.

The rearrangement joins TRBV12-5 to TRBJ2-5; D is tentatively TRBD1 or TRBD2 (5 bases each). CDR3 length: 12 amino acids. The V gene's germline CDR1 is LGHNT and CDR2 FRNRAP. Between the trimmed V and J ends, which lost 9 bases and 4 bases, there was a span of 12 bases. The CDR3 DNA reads TGTGCTAGCCTAGGGGCGGGAGAGACCCAGTACTTC. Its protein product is CASLGAGETQYF. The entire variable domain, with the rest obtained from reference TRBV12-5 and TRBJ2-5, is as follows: DARVTQTPRHKVTEMGQEVTMRCQPILGHNTVFWYRQTMMQGLELLAYFRNRAPLDDSGMPKDRFSAEMPDATLATLKIQPSEPRDSAVYFCASLGAGETQYFGPGTRLLVL.

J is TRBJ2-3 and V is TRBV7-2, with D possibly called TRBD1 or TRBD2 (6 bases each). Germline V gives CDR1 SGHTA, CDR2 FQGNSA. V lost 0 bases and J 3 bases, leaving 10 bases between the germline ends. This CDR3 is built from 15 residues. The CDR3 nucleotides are TGTGCCAGCAGCTTAGCGGGGGGCCGAACAGATACGCAGTATTTT. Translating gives CASSLAGGRTDTQYF.

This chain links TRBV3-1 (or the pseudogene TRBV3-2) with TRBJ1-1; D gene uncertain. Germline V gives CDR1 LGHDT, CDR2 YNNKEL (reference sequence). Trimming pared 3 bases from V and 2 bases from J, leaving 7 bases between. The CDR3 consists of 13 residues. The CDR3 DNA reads TGTGCCAGCAGCCACCTGGGAAACACTGAAGCTTTCTTT. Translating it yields CASSHLGNTEAFF.

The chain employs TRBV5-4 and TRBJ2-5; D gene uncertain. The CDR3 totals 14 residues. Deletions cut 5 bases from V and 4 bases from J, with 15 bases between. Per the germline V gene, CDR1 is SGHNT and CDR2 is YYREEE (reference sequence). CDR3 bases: TGTGCCAGCAGTTCCGGTCTATCAAGAGAGACCCAGTACTTC. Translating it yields CASSSGLSRETQYF.

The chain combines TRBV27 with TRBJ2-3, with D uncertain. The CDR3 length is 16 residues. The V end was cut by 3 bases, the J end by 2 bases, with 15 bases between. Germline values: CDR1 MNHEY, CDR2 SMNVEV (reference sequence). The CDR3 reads CASSFSSDGFTDTQYF. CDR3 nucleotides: TGTGCCAGCAGTTTTTCGAGTGATGGGTTCACAGATACGCAGTATTTT.

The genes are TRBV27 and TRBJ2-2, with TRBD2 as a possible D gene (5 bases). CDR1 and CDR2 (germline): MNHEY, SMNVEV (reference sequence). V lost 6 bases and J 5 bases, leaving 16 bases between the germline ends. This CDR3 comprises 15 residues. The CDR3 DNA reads TGTGCCAGCAGCCTTAGGAAAGGGAGAACCGGGGAGCTGTTTTTT. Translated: CASSLRKGRTGELFF.